This T cell receptor beta chain was obtained from a study of blood T cell repertoires in COVID-19. At the level of the study: Sample material is recorded as cDNA or gDNA derived from T cells, B-cell-depleted T cells, or PBMCs.

The germline V gene encodes CDR1 SGHRS and CDR2 YFSETQ. With V trimmed by 3 bases and J by 3 bases, 9 bases remained unmatched. The CDR3 loop spans 16 amino acids. Authors' methods: For nucleated cells, counts were estimated from reference gene primer amplification. Produced via immunoSEQ multiplex PCR; TCRdb's table is partial and in-frame only. The V and J calls and the clone size are those of that table, but D and trimming were determined from the DNA. The sample lists about 390,000 clones; approximately 90% were seen once. Material for sequencing was PBMCs or T cells enriched from blood (not recorded which). This sequence was found in a woman aged 45-59 years who had recovered from COVID-19. The chain recombines TRBV5-1 with TRBJ1-2; TRBD1 matches at 9 bases. CDR3 bases: TGCGCCAGCAGCTCCTCAGGGACAGGGTGGGACTATGGCTACACCTTC. Translating gives CASSSSGTGWDYGYTF.